Listed below are T cell receptor beta chains from one sample, sequenced in a study of blood T cells in healthy people across ages. TCRdb re-analysed the 5' RACE reads in MiXCR, keeping a single row per CDR3 protein. The profile shows about 500,000 distinct CDR3 sequences, nearly 25% of them singletons. The sample was also reused in another study, on T cells of mothers and their children.

The specimen sequenced was blood. These receptors came from a boy aged 5 to 17 in good health. Both conserved end residues are part of each CDR3. D genes are given only for firm matches.

D gene: NA
V gene: TRBV12-3/TRBV12-4
CDR3 protein: CASSLSLYTQYF

D gene: TRBD2
V gene: TRBV9
CDR3 protein: CASSVAAASGGFQETQYF

D gene: NA
V gene: TRBV10-3
CDR3 protein: CAISESGTLDYEQYF

D gene: TRBD2
V gene: TRBV20-1
CDR3 protein: CSARSSGGRNTQYF

D gene: TRBD2
V gene: TRBV12-3/TRBV12-4
CDR3 protein: CASSRQPGGGVSYEQYF

D gene: NA
V gene: TRBV24-1
CDR3 protein: CATSDPGSTDTQYF

D gene: NA
V gene: TRBV5-1
CDR3 protein: CASSLAVRTEVYEQYF

D gene: TRBD1
V gene: TRBV27
CDR3 protein: CASRWTGGNEQFF

D gene: TRBD2
V gene: TRBV7-2
CDR3 protein: CASSLTSVYEQYF

D gene: TRBD2
V gene: TRBV5-1
CDR3 protein: CASRRGTRGGETQYF

D gene: TRBD2
V gene: TRBV2
CDR3 protein: CASILSGSGTDTQYF

D gene: NA
V gene: TRBV7-4
CDR3 protein: CASSSLVPQGPSGYTF

D gene: NA
V gene: TRBV11-2
CDR3 protein: CASSPEGHWGQETQYF

D gene: TRBD1
V gene: TRBV12-3/TRBV12-4
CDR3 protein: CAIRTGLAKNIQYF

D gene: TRBD2
V gene: TRBV4-1
CDR3 protein: CASSQGRELGNEQFF

D gene: NA
V gene: TRBV20-1
CDR3 protein: CSARDKARDSSYEQYF

D gene: NA
V gene: TRBV20-1
CDR3 protein: CSASRGATHNEQFF

D gene: NA
V gene: TRBV6-1
CDR3 protein: CASSEGAPNTGELFF

D gene: NA
V gene: TRBV28
CDR3 protein: CASSPDFRYTF

D gene: TRBD1
V gene: TRBV28
CDR3 protein: CASSLLDREETQYF

D gene: NA
V gene: TRBV9
CDR3 protein: CASGRGNTIYF

D gene: NA
V gene: TRBV7-9
CDR3 protein: CASHRGGISSYNSPLHF

D gene: NA
V gene: TRBV10-3
CDR3 protein: CAISELGESLGTEAFF

D gene: NA
V gene: TRBV9
CDR3 protein: CASSVGLGSGANVLTF

D gene: NA
V gene: TRBV7-8
CDR3 protein: CASSQTHREGSYEQYF

D gene: TRBD1
V gene: TRBV6-5
CDR3 protein: CASSYSGTGANEKLFF

D gene: NA
V gene: TRBV28
CDR3 protein: CASRSQDGVLHEQYF

D gene: TRBD2
V gene: TRBV4-3
CDR3 protein: CASSHGTASGSEQYF

D gene: NA
V gene: TRBV7-9
CDR3 protein: CASSLDREPYEQYF

D gene: TRBD1
V gene: TRBV7-2
CDR3 protein: CASSLRWQGAMGNTEAFF

D gene: NA
V gene: TRBV5-8
CDR3 protein: CASSPTVLNTGELFF

D gene: NA
V gene: TRBV28
CDR3 protein: CASSFPGGPNYGYTF

D gene: TRBD1
V gene: TRBV5-1
CDR3 protein: CASGIQGAEEQYF

D gene: NA
V gene: TRBV5-1
CDR3 protein: CASSPEGGGTYYGYTF

D gene: NA
V gene: TRBV5-8
CDR3 protein: CASSLGRWDEQFF

D gene: NA
V gene: TRBV6-2/TRBV6-3
CDR3 protein: CASSIQISYEQYF

D gene: TRBD1
V gene: TRBV18
CDR3 protein: CASSPRGTGEGFGANVLTF

D gene: NA
V gene: TRBV7-9
CDR3 protein: CASSLSTGLEKLFF

D gene: NA
V gene: TRBV4-1
CDR3 protein: CASSQLWGDNSPLHF

D gene: TRBD1
V gene: TRBV12-3/TRBV12-4
CDR3 protein: CASSQRTGGQETQYF

D gene: TRBD1
V gene: TRBV7-9
CDR3 protein: CASSPGGQGAQPQHF

D gene: NA
V gene: TRBV7-8
CDR3 protein: CASSLNGAGNEQFF

D gene: TRBD1
V gene: TRBV5-1
CDR3 protein: CASSLVGQGDEKLFF

D gene: NA
V gene: TRBV24-1
CDR3 protein: CATSDFSYNEQFF

D gene: NA
V gene: TRBV2
CDR3 protein: CASSAPTGSYGYTF